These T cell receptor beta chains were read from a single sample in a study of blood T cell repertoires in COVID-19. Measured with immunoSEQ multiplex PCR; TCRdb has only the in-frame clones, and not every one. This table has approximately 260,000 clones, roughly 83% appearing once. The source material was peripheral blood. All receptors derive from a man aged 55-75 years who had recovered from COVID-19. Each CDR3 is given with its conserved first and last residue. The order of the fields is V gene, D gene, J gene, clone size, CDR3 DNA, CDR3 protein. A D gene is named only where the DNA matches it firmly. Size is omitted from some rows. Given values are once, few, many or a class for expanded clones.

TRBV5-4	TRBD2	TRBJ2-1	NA	TGTGCCAGCAGCTCTCCTAGCGGGAGTGGTAATGAGCAGTTCTTC	CASSSPSGSGNEQFF
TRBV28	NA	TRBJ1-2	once	TGTGCCAGCAGTTTACAACGGAGGAACCGTGGCCTGGGCTACACCTTC	CASSLQRRNRGLGYTF
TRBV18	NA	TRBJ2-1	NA	TGTGCCAGCTCACAGACAGATGCTTCCTACAATGAGCAGTTCTTC	CASSQTDASYNEQFF
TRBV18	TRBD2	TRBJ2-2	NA	TGTGCCAGCTCACCATCCAGCGGGGGAAACACCGGGGAGCTGTTTTTT	CASSPSSGGNTGELFF
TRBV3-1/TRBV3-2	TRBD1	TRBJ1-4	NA	TGTGCCAGCAGCCAATCACAGGGGAGTGAAAAACTGTTTTTT	CASSQSQGSEKLFF
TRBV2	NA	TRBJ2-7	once	TGTGCCAGCAGACGGTCCTACGAGCAGTACTTC	CASRRSYEQYF
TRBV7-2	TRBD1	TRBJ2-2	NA	TGTGCCAGCAGCTTTAGGACAGGGACCGGGGAGCTGTTTTTT	CASSFRTGTGELFF
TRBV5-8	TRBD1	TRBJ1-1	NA	TGTGCCAGCAGCTGGACAGGTTCAGGAGAAGCTTTCTTT	CASSWTGSGEAFF
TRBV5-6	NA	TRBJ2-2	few	TGTGCCAGCAGCTTAAAGGGGGTCGCGGCTAGTCGCATCGGGGAGCTGTTTTTT	CASSLKGVAASRIGELFF
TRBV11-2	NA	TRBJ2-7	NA	TGTGCCAGCAGCGCGACTATGTCCCAGGGGGGAAACTCCTACGAGCAGTACTTC	CASSATMSQGGNSYEQYF
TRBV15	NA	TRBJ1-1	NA	TGTGCCACCAGCAGAGATCCCTCTAGAGTGTCAGAAGAAGCTTTCTTT	CATSRDPSRVSEEAFF
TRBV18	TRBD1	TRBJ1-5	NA	TGTGCCAGCGCAGAGACAGGGTCCGGGCAGCCCCAGCATTTT	CASAETGSGQPQHF
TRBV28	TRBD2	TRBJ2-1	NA	TGTGCCAGCAGTTCCGGACTAGCGGGGGACTTGGGGAATGAGCAGTTCTTC	CASSSGLAGDLGNEQFF
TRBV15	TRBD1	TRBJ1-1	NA	TGTGCCACCAGCAAAAGGACAGGGGTGATCACTGAAGCTTTCTTT	CATSKRTGVITEAFF
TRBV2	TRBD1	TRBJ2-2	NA	TGTGCCAGCAGGGGGACAGGGGTCGGGTTCGGGGAGCTGTTTTTT	CASRGTGVGFGELFF
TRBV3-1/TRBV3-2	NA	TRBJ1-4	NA	TGTGCCAGCAGCCAGAGAAGTGCCGATAATGAAAAACTGTTTTTT	CASSQRSADNEKLFF
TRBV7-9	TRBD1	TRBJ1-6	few	TGTGCCAGCAGCTTACAGGGGGAACTTAATTCACCCCTCCACTTT	CASSLQGELNSPLHF
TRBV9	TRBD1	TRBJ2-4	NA	TGTGCCAGCAGCCCACGGACAGGATCAGCCAAAAACATTCAGTACTTC	CASSPRTGSAKNIQYF
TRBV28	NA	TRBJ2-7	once	TGTGCCATCCAGGGCCAGGGGACCCACGAGCAGTACTTC	CAIQGQGTHEQYF
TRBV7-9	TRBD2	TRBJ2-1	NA	TGTGCCAGCAGCACCGGAGCGGGGGGCTTAAATGAGCAGTTCTTC	CASSTGAGGLNEQFF
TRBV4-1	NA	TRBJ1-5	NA	TGCGCCAGCAGCCAAGAGGTGGGGAGGTGGCAGCCCCAGCATTTT	CASSQEVGRWQPQHF
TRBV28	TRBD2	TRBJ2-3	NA	TGTGCCAGCAGTTTAGTGCGGGGGGGCACAGATACGCAGTATTTT	CASSLVRGGTDTQYF
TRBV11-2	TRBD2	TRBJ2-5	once	TGTGCCAGCAGCTTAGATTCTAGCGGGAGAGAGACCCAGTACTTC	CASSLDSSGRETQYF
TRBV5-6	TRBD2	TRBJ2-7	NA	TGTGCCAGCAGCTTGTTTACGGGAGGGCCTTTTCAGAACGAGCAGTACTTC	CASSLFTGGPFQNEQYF
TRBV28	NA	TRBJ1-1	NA	TGTGCCAGCAGTCCCTCGACAGGCATGAACACTGAAGCTTTCTTT	CASSPSTGMNTEAFF
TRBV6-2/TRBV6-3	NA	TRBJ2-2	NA	TGTGCCAGCAGTACCCTAGCGTCGCACACCGGGGAGCTGTTTTTT	CASSTLASHTGELFF
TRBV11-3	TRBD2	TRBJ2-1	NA	TGTGCCAGCAGCTTAAAGCGGGGGACGATGGAGGGCTACAATGAGCAGTTCTTC	CASSLKRGTMEGYNEQFF
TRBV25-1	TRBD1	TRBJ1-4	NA	TGTGCCAGCAGTGTGCCGGGACAGGGGTTTGCAACTAATGAAAAACTGTTTTTT	CASSVPGQGFATNEKLFF
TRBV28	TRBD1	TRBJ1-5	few	TGTGCCAGCAGTTTGGGGGACAGGGGTAATCAGCCCCAGCATTTT	CASSLGDRGNQPQHF
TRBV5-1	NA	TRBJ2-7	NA	TGCGCCACCGGACTAAACTTCTACGAGCAGTACTTC	CATGLNFYEQYF
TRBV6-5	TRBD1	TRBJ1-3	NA	TGTGCCAGCACCCGACAGGGGTTAGGAAACACCATATATTTT	CASTRQGLGNTIYF
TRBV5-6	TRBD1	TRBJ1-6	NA	TGTGCCAGCAGCTTCGGACAGGGTTATTCACCCCTCCACTTT	CASSFGQGYSPLHF